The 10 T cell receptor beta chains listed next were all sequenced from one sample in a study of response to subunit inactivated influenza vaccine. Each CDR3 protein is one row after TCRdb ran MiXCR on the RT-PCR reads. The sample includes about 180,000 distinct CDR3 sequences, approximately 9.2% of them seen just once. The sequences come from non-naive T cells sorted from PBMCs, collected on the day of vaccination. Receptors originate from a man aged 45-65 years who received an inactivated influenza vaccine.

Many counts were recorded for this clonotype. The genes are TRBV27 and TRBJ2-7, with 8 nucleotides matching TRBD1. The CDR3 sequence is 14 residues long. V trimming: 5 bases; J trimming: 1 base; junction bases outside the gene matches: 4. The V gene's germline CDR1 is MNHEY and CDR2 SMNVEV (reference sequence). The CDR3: CASSANRGSYEQYF. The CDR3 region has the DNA TGTGCCAGCAGTGCAAACAGGGGGTCCTACGAGCAGTACTTC.

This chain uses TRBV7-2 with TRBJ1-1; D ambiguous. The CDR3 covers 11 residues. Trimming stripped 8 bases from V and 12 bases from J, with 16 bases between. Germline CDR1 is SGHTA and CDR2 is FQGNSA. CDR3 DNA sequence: TGTGCCAGCTTTAGGGCGGGAACGACTTTCTTT. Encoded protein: CASFRAGTTFF.

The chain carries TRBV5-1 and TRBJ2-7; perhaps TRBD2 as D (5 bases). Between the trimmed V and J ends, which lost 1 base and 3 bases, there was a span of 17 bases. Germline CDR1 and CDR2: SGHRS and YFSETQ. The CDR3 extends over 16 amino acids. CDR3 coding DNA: TGCGCCAGCAGCTTGTCGGTGTCTGCAGGAGGCTACGAGCAGTACTTC. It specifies CASSLSVSAGGYEQYF.

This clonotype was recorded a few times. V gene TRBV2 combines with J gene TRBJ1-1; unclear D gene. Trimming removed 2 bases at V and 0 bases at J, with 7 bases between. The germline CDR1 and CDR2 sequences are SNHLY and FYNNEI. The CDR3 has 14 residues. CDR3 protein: CASSESRMNTEAFF. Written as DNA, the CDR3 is TGTGCCAGCAGTGAATCACGGATGAACACTGAAGCTTTCTTT.

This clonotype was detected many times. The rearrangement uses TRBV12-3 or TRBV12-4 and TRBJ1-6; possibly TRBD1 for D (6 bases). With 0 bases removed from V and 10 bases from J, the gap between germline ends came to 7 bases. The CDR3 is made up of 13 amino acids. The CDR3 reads CASSLAGASPLHF. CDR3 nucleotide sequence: TGTGCCAGCAGTTTAGCGGGGGCCTCACCCCTCCACTTT.

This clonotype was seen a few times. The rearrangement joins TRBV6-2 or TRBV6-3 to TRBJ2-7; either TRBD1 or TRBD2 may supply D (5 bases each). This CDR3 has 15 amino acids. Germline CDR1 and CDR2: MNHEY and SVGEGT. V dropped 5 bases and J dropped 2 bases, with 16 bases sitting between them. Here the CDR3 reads CASSPGRIQPYEQYF. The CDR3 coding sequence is TGTGCCAGCAGTCCGGGACGGATACAGCCCTACGAGCAGTACTTC.

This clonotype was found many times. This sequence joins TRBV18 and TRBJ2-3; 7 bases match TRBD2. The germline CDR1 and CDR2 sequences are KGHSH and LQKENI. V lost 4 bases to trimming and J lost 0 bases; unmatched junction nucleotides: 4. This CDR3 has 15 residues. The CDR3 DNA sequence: TGTGCCAGCTCACGTGTAGCGGGTAGCACAGATACGCAGTATTTT. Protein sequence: CASSRVAGSTDTQYF.

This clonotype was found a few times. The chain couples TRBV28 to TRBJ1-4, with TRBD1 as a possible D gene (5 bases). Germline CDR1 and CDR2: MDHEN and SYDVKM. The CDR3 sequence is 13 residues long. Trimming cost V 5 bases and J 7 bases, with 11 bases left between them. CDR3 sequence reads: CASSRTQGEKLFF. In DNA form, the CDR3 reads TGTGCCAGCAGTCGCACTCAGGGTGAAAAACTGTTTTTT. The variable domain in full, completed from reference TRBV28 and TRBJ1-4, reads DVKVTQSSRYLVKRTGEKVFLECVQDMDHENMFWYRQDPGLGLRLIYFSYDVKMKEKGDIPEGYSVSREKKERFSLILESASTNQTSMYLCASSRTQGEKLFFGSGTQLSVL.

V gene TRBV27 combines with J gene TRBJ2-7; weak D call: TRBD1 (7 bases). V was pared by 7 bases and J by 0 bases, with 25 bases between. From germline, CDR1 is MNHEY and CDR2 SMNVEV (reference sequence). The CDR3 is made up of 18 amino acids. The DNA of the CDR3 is TGTGCCAGCACCCCGCGGGACAGAGATACGCCGAGCTCCTACGAGCAGTACTTC. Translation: CASTPRDRDTPSSYEQYF.

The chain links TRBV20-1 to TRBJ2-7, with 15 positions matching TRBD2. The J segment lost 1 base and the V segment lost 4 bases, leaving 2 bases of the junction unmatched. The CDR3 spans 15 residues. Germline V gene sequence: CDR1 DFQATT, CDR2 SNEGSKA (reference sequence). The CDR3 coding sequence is TGCAGTGCTACGGGACTAGCGGGAGGATCCTACGAGCAGTACTTC. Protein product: CSATGLAGGSYEQYF.